Below, 13 T cell receptor beta chains from the same sample are listed, as sequenced in a study of blood T cell repertoires in COVID-19 (TCRdb year 2020). The protocol used for the library was the immunoSEQ multiplex PCR assay. The immuneACCESS repertoire file appears here via TCRdb, limited to in-frame rearrangements. These files lack a portion of the clones; in checked studies, under half of the deficit traces to unresolved V genes, and the cause of the others is not known. This sample is represented by about 23,000 clones; about 90% of them were singletons. The ten most abundant clones make up around 6% of the sample. The sequencing sample was made of peripheral blood. The receptors stem from a woman older than 75 with active COVID-19.

V and J are TRBV6-1 and TRBJ1-3, with D possibly TRBD1 on 6 matching bases. Germline-derived CDR1 and CDR2 are MNHNS and SASEGT. V shed 2 bases and J shed 6 bases, with 17 bases lying between them. CDR3 length: 16 amino acids. This CDR3 is CASSENGGGLENTIYF. CDR3 coding DNA: TGTGCCAGCAGTGAAAACGGGGGGGGGCTAGAAAACACCATATATTTT.

The genes are TRBV4-3 and TRBJ1-6; D call uncertain. The CDR3 loop spans 17 amino acids. V was shortened by 0 bases and J by 2 bases, with 11 bases between the two germline ends. Germline V gene data show CDR1 as LGHNA and CDR2 as YSLEER. CDR3: CASSQDAAGTYNSPLHF. The CDR3 DNA reads TGCGCCAGCAGCCAAGATGCAGCCGGGACCTATAATTCACCCCTCCACTTT.

The chain recombines TRBV27 with TRBJ2-3, with TRBD2 matching over 7 bases. This CDR3 has 17 residues. The V and J ends lost 6 bases and 4 bases, in that order; junction bases with no gene match: 16. The germline V gene encodes CDR1 MNHEY and CDR2 SMNVEV (reference sequence). The CDR3 reads CASRPPTSAHLPDTQYF. The CDR3 DNA sequence: TGTGCCAGCAGACCTCCTACTAGCGCACATTTACCAGATACGCAGTATTTT.

This rearrangement joins TRBV18 to TRBJ1-4; weak D call: TRBD1 (5 bases). Trimming stripped 0 bases from V and 0 bases from J, with 11 bases between. This CDR3 has 17 amino acids. CDR1 KGHSH and CDR2 LQKENI come from the germline V gene. CDR3 protein: CASSPPPTDSTNEKLFF. CDR3 DNA: TGTGCCAGCTCACCACCCCCGACAGACTCAACTAATGAAAAACTGTTTTTT.

The V call is TRBV3-1 (or the pseudogene TRBV3-2), the J call TRBJ2-1; TRBD1 matches 7 bases. V lost 0 bases, J lost 5 bases, and 7 bases stayed unmatched. CDR3 length: 16 amino acids. The germline V gene has CDR1 LGHDT and CDR2 YNNKEL (reference sequence). The DNA of the CDR3 is TGTGCCAGCAGCCAAGAATCGAGAACAGGGGACAATGAGCAGTTCTTC. Protein sequence: CASSQESRTGDNEQFF.

The rearrangement uses TRBV4-3 and TRBJ1-1, with TRBD1 matching 9 bases. Germline loops: CDR1 LGHNA, CDR2 YSLEER. V dropped 6 bases and J dropped 4; count of bases not matched to a gene: 6. This CDR3 has 14 amino acids. In nucleotides, the CDR3 is TGCGCCAGCAGAACAGGGACAGGGTCCACTGAAGCTTTCTTT. It translates to CASRTGTGSTEAFF.

The V and J genes are TRBV2 and TRBJ1-1, with a tentative D call TRBD1 (5 bases). V lost 5 bases to trimming and J lost 4 bases, with 11 bases between them. This CDR3 has 13 residues. CDR1 is SNHLY and CDR2 is FYNNEI in the germline V gene. CDR3 loop: CASSWDSFTEAFF. CDR3 nucleotides: TGTGCCAGCAGTTGGGACTCCTTCACTGAAGCTTTCTTT.

The rearrangement joins TRBV2 to TRBJ2-2; 11 bases are shared with TRBD2. This CDR3 is built from 16 residues. CDR1 and CDR2 (germline): SNHLY, FYNNEI. V was clipped by 7 bases and J by 4 bases; unmatched bases: 8. CDR3: CASTLAGGSATGELFF. The CDR3 DNA follows: TGTGCCAGCACCCTAGCGGGGGGCTCTGCCACCGGGGAGCTGTTTTTT.

The chain is built from TRBV21-1 and TRBJ2-3; TRBD2 is the table's D call, not checked against the DNA. TRBV21-1 is listed as a pseudogene. The CDR3 sequence is 17 residues long. The CDR3 is CASSKGGRGSSTDTQYF. The CDR3 DNA is TGTGCCAGCAGCAAAGGGGGGCGCGGGAGTAGCACAGATACGCAGTATTTT.

The chain combines TRBV4-1 with TRBJ2-1; 10 bases fit TRBD2. Trimming took 2 bases from V and 3 from J; bases not matched to a gene: 4. This CDR3 region has 16 residues. Germline-derived CDR1 and CDR2 are MGHRA and YSYEKL. The CDR3 coding sequence is TGCGCCAGCAGCCAACACAGCGGGGGGGTCTACAATGAGCAGTTCTTC. Translation: CASSQHSGGVYNEQFF.

The J gene is TRBJ2-2, the V gene TRBV7-9, with a possible D match to TRBD1 (7 bases). Trimming shortened V by 7 bases and J by 4 bases, and 19 bases separated the two germline ends. Germline assignment: CDR1 SEHNR and CDR2 FQNEAQ (reference sequence). CDR3 size: 16 residues. CDR3 loop: CASNYQGGVGTGELFF. For the CDR3, the DNA is TGTGCCAGCAACTACCAGGGGGGCGTGGGCACCGGGGAGCTGTTTTTT.

V usage is TRBV5-1 and J usage is TRBJ2-3, with 13 bases that match TRBD2. The ends lost 7 bases at V and 2 bases at J; junction bases unmatched: 4. Germline loops: CDR1 SGHRS, CDR2 YFSETQ. The CDR3 length is 15 residues. The chain's CDR3 is CASQGLAGTTDTQYF. The CDR3 region has the DNA TGCGCCAGCCAGGGACTAGCGGGGACCACAGATACGCAGTATTTT.

This chain joins TRBV2 and TRBJ2-3; 11 bases map to TRBD2. With V trimmed by 5 bases and J by 6 bases, 4 bases remained unmatched. Germline assignment: CDR1 SNHLY and CDR2 FYNNEI. The CDR3 consists of 14 residues. The CDR3 DNA reads as TGTGCCAGCAGTCCGACTAGCGGGGTTGATACGCAGTATTTT. Translation gives CASSPTSGVDTQYF.